Each of the 24 T cell receptor beta chains below was sequenced from the same sample in a study of Graves' ophthalmopathy and Graves' hyperthyroidism. The authors amplified TCR beta CDR3 regions from RNA transcripts. HTBI primers were used in a first-round RT-PCR, which preceded a second-round multiplex PCR. TCRdb independently ran MiXCR on the multiplex PCR reads; one entry per CDR3 protein. The table has about 370,000 distinct CDR3 sequences, about a sixth seen once; the top ten hold roughly 2.6%. Sequenced: peripheral blood. The receptors come from an adult woman with stable Graves' hyperthyroidism.

The sample holds many counts of this clonotype. The V gene is TRBV7-9, the J gene TRBJ2-5; 9 nucleotides line up with TRBD1. V shed 10 bases, J shed 3 bases, and the junction held 6 bases outside the gene matches. Germline CDR1 reads SEHNR; CDR2 reads FQNEAQ (reference sequence). The CDR3 spans 13 residues. CDR3 amino acids: CATQGAVEETQYF. CDR3 nucleotides: TGTGCCACACAGGGGGCAGTCGAAGAGACCCAGTACTTC.

This clonotype was detected many times. The chain links TRBV28 to TRBJ2-2; TRBD1 matches at 10 bases. This CDR3 has 20 residues. Germline loops: CDR1 MDHEN, CDR2 SYDVKM. V trimming: 3 bases; J trimming: 2 bases; junction bases outside the gene matches: 15. CDR3 amino acids: CASSFTFSPRQGANTGELFF. CDR3 in DNA: TGTGCCAGCAGTTTCACCTTTTCTCCGAGACAGGGGGCCAACACCGGGGAGCTGTTTTTT.

Many counts were recorded for this clonotype. The chain combines TRBV19 with TRBJ1-1; D gene ambiguous. V was clipped by 3 bases and J by 7 bases, with 12 bases between them. Germline V gene sequence: CDR1 LNHDA, CDR2 SQIVND (reference sequence). This CDR3 region has 13 residues. The CDR3 bases are TGTGCCAGTAGTATCCCGGAGGACGATGAAGCTTTCTTT. Amino acids: CASSIPEDDEAFF.

V and J are TRBV7-8 and TRBJ2-7; 9 nucleotides agree with TRBD1. The CDR3 is 15 residues long. V was pared by 4 bases and J by 4 bases, with 8 bases of the junction left unmatched. From germline, CDR1 is SGHVS and CDR2 FQNEAQ. The CDR3 region has the DNA TGTGCCAGCAGCTACCGGGACAGGGTGGCTTACGAGCAGTACTTC. Translation: CASSYRDRVAYEQYF.

This chain joins TRBV20-1 and TRBJ2-3, with 9 bases lining up with TRBD2. Trimming removed 6 bases from V and 0 bases from J; junction bases left unmatched: 4. Germline V gene sequence: CDR1 DFQATT, CDR2 SNEGSKA (reference sequence). CDR3 size: 14 residues. The CDR3 reads CSALTSGSTDTQYF. DNA of the CDR3: TGCAGTGCGTTGACTAGCGGTAGCACAGATACGCAGTATTTT.

At least ten counts were recorded for this clonotype. This CDR3 reads CASSYSATGSAAFF. CDR3 bases: TGTGCCAGCAGTTACTCAGCGACGGGTTCTGCAGCTTTCTTT. The rearrangement uses TRBV6-2 or TRBV6-3 and TRBJ1-1; D is ambiguous. The V end was cut by 0 bases, the J end by 10 bases, with 15 bases between. The germline V gene encodes CDR1 MNHEY and CDR2 SVGEGT. The CDR3 covers 14 residues.

This clonotype came up many times. This chain links TRBV30 with TRBJ1-1; 9 bases are a match to TRBD1. With V trimmed by 3 bases and J by 1 base, 3 bases remained unmatched. The CDR3 is 14 residues long. Germline V gene lookup returns CDR1 GTSNPN and CDR2 SVGIG (reference sequence). The CDR3 loop reads CAWRRTGANTEAFF. In DNA, the CDR3 is TGTGCCTGGAGACGGACAGGGGCGAACACTGAAGCTTTCTTT.

This clonotype was counted many times. The CDR3 DNA follows: TGTGCCAGCAGTTTTTACAGGGGAGAGACCCAGTACTTC. The encoded protein is CASSFYRGETQYF. The chain carries TRBV28 and TRBJ2-5, with 7 bases fitting TRBD1. J was trimmed by 4 bases and V by 3 bases; bases with no gene match: 2. The CDR3 runs to 13 residues. The germline V gene has CDR1 MDHEN and CDR2 SYDVKM.

The sample holds many counts of this clonotype. The rearrangement links TRBV18 to TRBJ1-1; D gene uncertain. V was pared by 4 bases and J by 0 bases, with 6 bases between. The CDR3 sequence is 13 residues long. CDR1 is KGHSH and CDR2 is LQKENI in the germline V gene. CDR3 in amino acids: CASSLLMNTEAFF. CDR3 bases: TGTGCCAGCTCACTCCTCATGAACACTGAAGCTTTCTTT.

This clonotype showed up many times. The chain links TRBV19 to TRBJ2-2; 9 bases are a match to TRBD1. Germline CDR1 reads LNHDA; CDR2 reads SQIVND (reference sequence). Trimming took 4 bases from V and 2 from J; bases not matched to a gene: 8. There are 17 residues in the CDR3. In DNA, the CDR3 is TGTGCCAGTAGTAGCTTATACAGGGGGCGAAACACCGGGGAGCTGTTTTTT. It translates to CASSSLYRGRNTGELFF.

This clonotype was seen ten or more times. CDR3 protein: CASSSTGTGPGNTIYF. For the CDR3, the DNA is TGTGCCAGCAGCTCCACGGGGACAGGGCCTGGAAACACCATATATTTT. This chain uses TRBV11-2 with TRBJ1-3; 9 bases fit TRBD1. After removal of 4 bases from V and 2 bases from J, the junction contained 6 bases not matched to a gene. CDR3 size: 16 residues. Germline assignment: CDR1 SGHAT and CDR2 FQNNGV.

This clonotype was seen ten or more times. This sequence joins TRBV6-2 or TRBV6-3 and TRBJ2-2, with 7 bases lining up with TRBD1. This CDR3 contains 15 residues. The V gene end was trimmed by 2 bases and the J gene end by 3 bases; junction bases not matched to a gene: 3. Germline values: CDR1 MNHEY, CDR2 SVGEGT. The CDR3 sequence is CASSYRTGDTGELFF. The CDR3 DNA reads TGTGCCAGCAGTTACCGGACAGGAGACACCGGGGAGCTGTTTTTT.

This clonotype was seen many times. The CDR3 loop is CASSERGHPAKNIQYF. The CDR3, as DNA: TGTGCCAGCAGTGAAAGGGGACACCCAGCCAAAAACATTCAGTACTTC. The chain carries TRBV2 and TRBJ2-4, with D tentatively TRBD1 (6 bases). CDR3 length equals 16 residues. Trimming pared 2 bases from V and 0 bases from J, leaving 11 bases between. Germline values: CDR1 SNHLY, CDR2 FYNNEI.

This clonotype has a handful of counts. The chain couples TRBV7-8 to TRBJ2-5; D perhaps matches TRBD2 (6 bases). CDR1 and CDR2 (germline): SGHVS, FQNEAQ. This CDR3 contains 15 residues. V was clipped by 1 base and J by 7 bases, with 16 bases between them. Here the CDR3 reads CASSLGLAIDRTQYF. DNA of the CDR3: TGTGCCAGCAGCTTAGGTCTAGCGATAGACAGGACCCAGTACTTC. Based on the CDR3 plus reference TRBV7-8 and TRBJ2-5, the full variable domain is GAGVSQSPRYKVAKRGQDVALRCDPISGHVSLFWYQQALGQGPEFLTYFQNEAQLDKSGLPSDRFFAERPEGSVSTLKIQRTQQEDSAVYLCASSLGLAIDRTQYFGPGTRLLVL.

At least ten counts were recorded for this clonotype. V usage is TRBV7-8 and J usage is TRBJ2-2; no clear D gene. The CDR3 covers 13 residues. With 5 bases removed from V and 2 bases from J, the gap between germline ends came to 6 bases. CDR1 SGHVS and CDR2 FQNEAQ come from the germline V gene. CDR3 coding DNA: TGTGCCAGCAGCCATAGTAACACCGGGGAGCTGTTTTTT. Its protein is CASSHSNTGELFF. The full variable domain, in which reference TRBV7-8 and TRBJ2-2 provide the parts outside the CDR3, is GAGVSQSPRYKVAKRGQDVALRCDPISGHVSLFWYQQALGQGPEFLTYFQNEAQLDKSGLPSDRFFAERPEGSVSTLKIQRTQQEDSAVYLCASSHSNTGELFFGEGSRLTVL.

This clonotype was picked up many times. V gene TRBV27 combines with J gene TRBJ2-7, with D possibly matching TRBD2 (5 bases). The length of the CDR3 is 15 residues. The germline CDR1 and CDR2 sequences are MNHEY and SMNVEV (reference sequence). Trimming shortened V by 7 bases and J by 2 bases, and 18 bases separated the two germline ends. The CDR3 DNA reads TGTGCCAGCAAGGTTCTGTCCAGCGGTGCCTACGAGCAGTACTTC. The encoded protein is CASKVLSSGAYEQYF.

In this sample, this clonotype turned up many times. The chain joins TRBV7-9 to TRBJ2-5, with TRBD2 matching over 9 bases. Germline V gene data show CDR1 as SEHNR and CDR2 as FQNEAQ (reference sequence). V gave up 5 bases and J gave up 4 bases; unmatched junction bases: 8. This CDR3 is 15 amino acids long. The CDR3 sequence is CASSRNAGGSETQYF. Here the CDR3 DNA reads TGTGCCAGCAGCCGCAATGCGGGGGGGTCAGAGACCCAGTACTTC.

The CDR3 region is CASSLGPNLYEQYF. The CDR3 DNA follows: TGTGCCAGCAGTTTAGGGCCGAACCTCTACGAGCAGTACTTC. The rearrangement joins TRBV12-3 or TRBV12-4 to TRBJ2-7; D gene uncertain. V lost 1 base to trimming and J lost 3 bases, with 10 bases between them. This CDR3 is 14 amino acids long.

This clonotype was counted many times. V usage is TRBV12-3 or TRBV12-4 and J usage is TRBJ1-2; the D gene is possibly TRBD1 (5 bases). The V gene lost 2 bases and the J gene lost 3 bases, with 19 bases spanning the gap. The CDR3 runs 17 residues. The CDR3 reads CASSLRRMSGSHYGYTF. For the CDR3, the DNA is TGTGCCAGCAGTTTAAGGAGGATGTCAGGGTCTCACTATGGCTACACCTTC.

This chain uses TRBV10-3 with TRBJ2-5; D is unresolved. The CDR3 has 14 residues. V lost 8 bases to trimming and J lost 0 bases, with 13 bases between them. Germline V gives CDR1 ENHRY, CDR2 SYGVKD. The CDR3 coding sequence is TGTGCCATCCGACGAGAAGCGTACCAAGAGACCCAGTACTTC. Protein product: CAIRREAYQETQYF.

This clonotype appeared a few times. This chain uses TRBV11-2 with TRBJ2-2; 9 nucleotides align to TRBD2. This CDR3 contains 16 residues. Germline CDR1 SGHAT, CDR2 FQNNGV. The trim removed 5 bases at V and 2 bases at J, leaving 6 bases unmatched. The CDR3, as DNA: TGTGCCAGCAGCCCCCGACTAGCGGATAACACCGGGGAGCTGTTTTTT. It specifies CASSPRLADNTGELFF. The whole variable domain, remainder taken from reference TRBV11-2 and TRBJ2-2, is EAGVAQSPRYKIIEKRQSVAFWCNPISGHATLYWYQQILGQGPKLLIQFQNNGVVDDSQLPKDRFSAERLKGVDSTLKIQPAKLEDSAVYLCASSPRLADNTGELFFGEGSRLTVL.

The V call is TRBV3-1, the J call TRBJ2-7; the D is unclear. The CDR3 length is 13 residues. V gave up 8 bases and J gave up 1 base, with 12 bases separating them. Germline CDR1 LGHDT, CDR2 YNNKEL (reference sequence). CDR3 amino acids: CASGYSPSYEQYF. DNA of the CDR3: TGTGCCAGCGGCTACAGTCCTTCCTACGAGCAGTACTTC.

On this clonotype itself: Since no conserved phenylalanine or tryptophan closes the CDR3, a read error is the likely cause. The chain links TRBV7-8 to TRBJ2-6, with D unresolved. CDR3 length equals 16 residues. Trimming removed 0 bases from V and 0 bases from J, with 6 bases in between. The germline V gene has CDR1 SGHVS and CDR2 FQNEAQ. Written as DNA, the CDR3 is TGTGCCAGCAGCTTAGCGTCTTACTCTGGGGCCAACGTCCTGACTCTC. It is translated as CASSLASYSGANVLTL.

Concerning this clonotype: The junction shows a germline mismatch at one end, possibly a read error. The chain combines TRBV11-2 with TRBJ1-1; D is ambiguous. The CDR3 loop spans 16 amino acids. Germline values: CDR1 SGHAT, CDR2 FQNNGV. In DNA, the CDR3 is TGTGCCAGCAGCTTAGAGTACTTACTCTCGGGCACTGAAGCTTCCTTT. Translation gives CASSLEYLLSGTEASF. The whole variable domain, filled in from reference TRBV11-2 and TRBJ1-1, reads EAGVAQSPRYKIIEKRQSVAFWCNPISGHATLYWYQQILGQGPKLLIQFQNNGVVDDSQLPKDRFSAERLKGVDSTLKIQPAKLEDSAVYLCASSLEYLLSGTEASFGQGTRLTVV.